This T cell receptor beta chain stems from a study of patients and donors after allogeneic stem cell transplantation. TCRdb used MiXCR to reprocess the RT-PCR reads, holding one entry per CDR3 protein. The repertoire holds hundreds of thousands of distinct CDR3 sequences, with roughly 16% as singletons. A few counts support this clonotype. Germline-derived CDR1 and CDR2 are LGHDT and YNNKEL (reference sequence). This CDR3 contains 14 residues. With 3 bases clipped from V and 2 bases from J, the junction kept 4 bases outside the gene matches. Specimen: blood, either unsorted or a sorted T cell fraction (not recorded which). The V and J genes are TRBV3-1 and TRBJ2-7; 7 bases line up with TRBD1. This receptor was taken from a human donor who was either an allogeneic HSCT recipient or a stem cell or donor lymphocyte infusion donor (not recorded which). It is not recorded whose cells these are; they may come from a transplant donor. CDR3 DNA: TGTGCCAGCAGCCATGGTGGACAGGCCTACGAGCAGTACTTC. It codes for CASSHGGQAYEQYF.